One and the same sample provided the 10 T cell receptor beta chains below, sequenced in a study of blood T cells in healthy people across ages. PCR was performed a second time for 7 to 11 cycles using a sample-barcoded 5' primer and a J-beta primer mix. MiXCR, run by TCRdb on the 5' RACE reads, gives a single entry per CDR3 protein. Altogether roughly 1,300,000 distinct CDR3 sequences are present, 59% being singletons, with the ten largest covering roughly 7%. Sequencing was carried out using blood. These receptors all stem from a man in his late teens or twenties in good health.

This chain uses TRBV20-1 with TRBJ1-2; the D gene is possibly TRBD1 (5 bases). The CDR3 runs to 10 residues. Trimming took off 6 bases at V and 8 bases at J, with 10 bases between the two ends. Germline V gene data show CDR1 as DFQATT and CDR2 as SNEGSKA (reference sequence). CDR3 bases: TGCAGTGCCGCAGGGCAAGGCTACACCTTC. Its translation: CSAAGQGYTF.

This clonotype was recorded a few times. The CDR3 protein is CSVDETSARQETQYF. For the CDR3, the DNA is TGCAGCGTTGACGAGACTAGCGCCCGACAAGAGACCCAGTACTTC. The chain has TRBV29-1 and TRBJ2-5, with 8 nucleotides matching TRBD2. Germline V gene sequence: CDR1 SQVTM, CDR2 ANQGSEA. V shed 3 bases, J shed 2 bases, and the junction held 8 bases outside the gene matches. The CDR3 has 15 amino acids. Together with reference TRBV29-1 and TRBJ2-5, the CDR3 gives the full variable domain: SAVISQKPSRDICQRGTSLTIQCQVDSQVTMMFWYRQQPGQSLTLIATANQGSEATYESGFVIDKFPISRPNLTFSTLTVSNMSPEDSSIYLCSVDETSARQETQYFGPGTRLLVL.

The chain employs TRBV27 and TRBJ2-2; 7 positions match TRBD1. V dropped 3 bases and J dropped 3; count of bases not matched to a gene: 10. From germline, CDR1 is MNHEY and CDR2 SMNVEV (reference sequence). This CDR3 has 17 amino acids. CDR3 in amino acids: CASSFRDSEGDTGELFF. As DNA, the CDR3 is TGTGCCAGCAGTTTCCGGGACAGTGAAGGAGACACCGGGGAGCTGTTTTTT.

The chain combines TRBV18 with TRBJ2-4, with D maybe TRBD2 (5 bases). The CDR3 runs 16 residues. V lost 1 base and J lost 3, with 13 bases in between. Looked up from germline, CDR1 is KGHSH and CDR2 is LQKENI. CDR3 residues: CASSPLKSRVKNIQYF. Here the CDR3 DNA reads TGTGCCAGCTCACCACTTAAGTCGAGGGTCAAAAACATTCAGTACTTC.

J is TRBJ2-4 and V is TRBV10-3, with D possibly TRBD2 on 5 matching bases. V was pared by 2 bases and J by 13 bases, with 18 bases between. The CDR3 extends over 14 amino acids. From germline, CDR1 is ENHRY and CDR2 SYGVKD. CDR3 residues: CAISEAAGLEGQYF. The CDR3 coding sequence is TGTGCCATCAGTGAGGCCGCAGGACTTGAAGGGCAGTACTTC.

This sequence joins TRBV5-1 and TRBJ2-7; D might be TRBD2 (5 bases). The CDR3 runs 14 residues. CDR1 and CDR2 (germline): SGHRS, YFSETQ. V was trimmed by 4 bases and J by 5 bases, leaving 16 bases between them. CDR3 sequence reads: CASSILGLVDEQYF. CDR3 DNA: TGCGCCAGCAGCATACTAGGACTGGTGGACGAGCAGTACTTC. The full variable domain, with the rest looked up from reference TRBV5-1 and TRBJ2-7, is KAGVTQTPRYLIKTRGQQVTLSCSPISGHRSVSWYQQTPGQGLQFLFEYFSETQRNKGNFPGRFSGRQFSNSRSEMNVSTLELGDSALYLCASSILGLVDEQYFGPGTRLTVT.

The V call is TRBV2, the J call TRBJ1-1; the D is unclear. CDR1 SNHLY and CDR2 FYNNEI come from the germline V gene. Trimming pared 4 bases from V and 1 base from J, leaving 10 bases between. The CDR3 has 14 residues. For the CDR3, the DNA is TGTGCCAGCAGTGTGACGGGCAAGAACACTGAAGCTTTCTTT. It codes for CASSVTGKNTEAFF.

The table lists this clonotype with a few counts. V is TRBV20-1 and J is TRBJ2-5; D is uncertain. V was trimmed by 2 bases and J by 2 bases, leaving 6 bases between them. The CDR3 consists of 12 residues. CDR1 DFQATT and CDR2 SNEGSKA come from the germline V gene (reference sequence). CDR3 bases: TGCAGTGCTAGATTGAGTCAAGAGACCCAGTACTTC. Translation: CSARLSQETQYF.

The rearrangement joins TRBV5-1 to TRBJ2-5; 7 bases line up with TRBD2. V lost 4 bases to trimming and J lost 3 bases; unmatched junction nucleotides: 9. The CDR3 loop spans 15 amino acids. Per the germline V gene, CDR1 is SGHRS and CDR2 is YFSETQ. CDR3 protein: CASSTNGAGKETQYF. The DNA for the CDR3 is TGCGCCAGCAGCACAAACGGAGCGGGGAAAGAGACCCAGTACTTC.

The chain carries TRBV7-2 and TRBJ2-1; TRBD1 matches 10 bases. V shed 4 bases and J 7 bases; nucleotides not matched to a gene: 16. The CDR3 sequence is 18 residues long. Germline V CDR1 and CDR2: SGHTA, FQGNSA. The CDR3 bases are TGTGCCAGCAGCTCTACTCCAATGGGGGGACAGGGGAGGAATGAGCAGTTCTTC. Its protein product is CASSSTPMGGQGRNEQFF.